The clone carrying this T cell receptor beta chain has a handful of counts. Its antigen remains unidentified. Only in-frame clones appear in the TCRdb table, and some are missing; sequencing was by immunoSEQ multiplex PCR. In the table there are 140,000 to 150,000 clones, approximately 93% of which are singletons. The data stem from a study of cytomegalovirus exposure and HLA in healthy donors. Trimming took 6 bases from V and 1 from J; bases not matched to a gene: 6. This CDR3 is built from 14 residues. CDR1 MNHEY and CDR2 SMNVEV come from the germline V gene (reference sequence). Separation from the approximately 660-subject first cohort characterized the roughly 120-subject validation cohort, to which the donors belonged. General study points: Specific recognition of CMV antigens was confirmed in vitro for three chains (all CMV-associated). Later, an analysis found that TCR clusters from the first cohort tended to co-occur in the roughly 120 validation repertoires. Overall, approximately 150 TCR beta chains were annotated as cytomegalovirus-associated.

This TCR came from a man younger than 30 in good health and CMV-seronegative. Sequencing was performed on PBMCs. The chain combines TRBV27 with TRBJ2-7; 7 nucleotides match TRBD1. CDR3: CASSLTGRSYEQYF. DNA of the CDR3: TGTGCCAGCAGCCTGACAGGGCGATCCTACGAGCAGTACTTC.